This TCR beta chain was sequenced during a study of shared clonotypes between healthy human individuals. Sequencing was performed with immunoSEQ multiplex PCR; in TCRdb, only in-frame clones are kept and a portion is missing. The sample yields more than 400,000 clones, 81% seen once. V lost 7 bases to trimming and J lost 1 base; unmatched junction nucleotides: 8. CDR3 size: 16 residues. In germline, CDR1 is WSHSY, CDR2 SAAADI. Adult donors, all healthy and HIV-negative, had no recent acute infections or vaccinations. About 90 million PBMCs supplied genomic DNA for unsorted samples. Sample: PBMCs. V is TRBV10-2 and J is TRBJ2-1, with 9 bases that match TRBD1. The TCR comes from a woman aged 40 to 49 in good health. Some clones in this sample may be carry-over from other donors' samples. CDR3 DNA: TGCGCCAGCACCGTCGGACAGGGGAGGTCCTACAATGAGCAGTTCTTC. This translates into CASTVGQGRSYNEQFF.